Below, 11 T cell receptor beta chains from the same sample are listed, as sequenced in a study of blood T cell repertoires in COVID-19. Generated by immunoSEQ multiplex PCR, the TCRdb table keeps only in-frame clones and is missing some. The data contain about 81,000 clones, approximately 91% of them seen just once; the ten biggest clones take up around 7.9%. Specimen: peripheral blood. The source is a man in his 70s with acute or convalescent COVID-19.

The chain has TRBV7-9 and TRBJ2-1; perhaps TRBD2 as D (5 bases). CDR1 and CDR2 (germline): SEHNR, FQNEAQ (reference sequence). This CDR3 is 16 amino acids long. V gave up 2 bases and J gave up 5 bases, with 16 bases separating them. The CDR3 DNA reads TGTGCCAGCAGCTTAAGGGAGATAACAGTACACAATGAGCAGTTCTTC. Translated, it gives CASSLREITVHNEQFF.

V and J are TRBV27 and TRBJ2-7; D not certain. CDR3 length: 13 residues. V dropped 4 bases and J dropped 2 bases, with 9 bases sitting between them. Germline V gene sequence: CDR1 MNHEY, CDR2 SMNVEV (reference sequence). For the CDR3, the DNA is TGTGCCAGCAGTTCCTCTTTTACCTACGAGCAGTACTTC. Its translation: CASSSSFTYEQYF.

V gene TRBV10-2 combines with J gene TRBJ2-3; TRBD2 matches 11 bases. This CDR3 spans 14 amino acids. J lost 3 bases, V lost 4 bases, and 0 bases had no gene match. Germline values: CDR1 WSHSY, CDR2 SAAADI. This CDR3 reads CASSVAGGTDTQYF. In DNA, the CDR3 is TGCGCCAGCAGTGTAGCGGGAGGGACAGATACGCAGTATTTT.

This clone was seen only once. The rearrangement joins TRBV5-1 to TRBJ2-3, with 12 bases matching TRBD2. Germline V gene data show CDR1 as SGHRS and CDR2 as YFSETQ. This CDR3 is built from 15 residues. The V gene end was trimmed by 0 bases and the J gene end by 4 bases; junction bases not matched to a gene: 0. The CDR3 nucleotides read TGCGCCAGCAGCTTGGCTAGCGGGGGGGCAGATACGCAGTATTTT. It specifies CASSLASGGADTQYF.

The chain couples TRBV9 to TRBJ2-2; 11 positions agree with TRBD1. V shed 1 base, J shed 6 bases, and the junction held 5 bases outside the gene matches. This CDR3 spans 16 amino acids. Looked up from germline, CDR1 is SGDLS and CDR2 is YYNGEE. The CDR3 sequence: CASSVIRDRGSGELFF. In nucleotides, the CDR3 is TGTGCCAGCAGCGTAATCCGGGACAGGGGGTCCGGGGAGCTGTTTTTT.

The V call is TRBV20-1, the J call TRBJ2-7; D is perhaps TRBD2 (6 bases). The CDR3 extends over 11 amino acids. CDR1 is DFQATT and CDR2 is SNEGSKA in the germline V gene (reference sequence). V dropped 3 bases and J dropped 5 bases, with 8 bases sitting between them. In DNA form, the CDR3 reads TGCAGTGCTAGGGGGGGTAACGAGCAGTACTTC. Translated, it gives CSARGGNEQYF.

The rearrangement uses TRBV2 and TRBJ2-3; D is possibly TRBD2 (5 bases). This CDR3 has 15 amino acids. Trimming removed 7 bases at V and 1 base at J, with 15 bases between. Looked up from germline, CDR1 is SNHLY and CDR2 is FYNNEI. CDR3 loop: CASTRRLGGTDTQYF. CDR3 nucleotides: TGTGCCAGCACCAGACGCTTGGGAGGCACAGATACGCAGTATTTT.

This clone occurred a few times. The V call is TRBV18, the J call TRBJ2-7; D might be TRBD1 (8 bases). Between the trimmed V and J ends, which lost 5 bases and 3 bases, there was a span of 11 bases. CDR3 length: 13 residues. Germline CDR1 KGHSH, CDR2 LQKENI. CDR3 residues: CASSSGTGYEQYF. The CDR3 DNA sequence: TGTGCCAGCTCAAGCGGGACAGGCTACGAGCAGTACTTC.

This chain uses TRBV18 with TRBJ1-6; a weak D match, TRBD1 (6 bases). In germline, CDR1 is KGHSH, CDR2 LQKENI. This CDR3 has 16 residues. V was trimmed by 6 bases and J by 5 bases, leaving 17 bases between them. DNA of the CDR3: TGTGCCAGCTCCCTATTACCCGGACAGCATAATTCACCCCTCCACTTT. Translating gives CASSLLPGQHNSPLHF.

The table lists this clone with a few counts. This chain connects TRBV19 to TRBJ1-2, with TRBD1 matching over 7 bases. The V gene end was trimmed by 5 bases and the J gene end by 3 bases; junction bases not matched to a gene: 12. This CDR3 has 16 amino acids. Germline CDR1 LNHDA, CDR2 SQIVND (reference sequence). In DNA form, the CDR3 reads TGTGCCAGTAGTTCCGTCCGGTTCGGACAGGACTATGGCTACACCTTC. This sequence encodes CASSSVRFGQDYGYTF.

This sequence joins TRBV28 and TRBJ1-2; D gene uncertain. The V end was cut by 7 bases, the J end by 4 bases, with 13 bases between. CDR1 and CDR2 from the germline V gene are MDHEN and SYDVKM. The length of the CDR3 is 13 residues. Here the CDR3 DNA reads TGTGCCAGCAATGAGCCCCCGCTCTATGGCTACACCTTC. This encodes CASNEPPLYGYTF.